The next 8 T cell receptor beta chains were all read from a single sample in a study of blood T cell repertoires in COVID-19. TCRdb's copy holds only in-frame clones and misses some; the assay was immunoSEQ multiplex PCR. The sample has about 83,000 clones, around 90% seen once. Sample: peripheral blood. These receptor sequences come from a woman of 80 years or more with active or convalescent COVID-19.

J is TRBJ2-2 and V is TRBV11-3, with D possibly matching TRBD1 (5 bases). CDR1 is SGHNT, CDR2 YENEEA, per germline. The CDR3 sequence is 15 residues long. The ends were cut back, 3 bases at V and 3 bases at J, with 11 bases in the middle. CDR3 nucleotide sequence: TGTGCCAGCAGCTTGGGTGTCAGGGACACCGGGGAGCTGTTTTTT. It codes for CASSLGVRDTGELFF.

The chain employs TRBV5-1 and TRBJ2-7, with 7 nucleotides matching TRBD1. Germline V gives CDR1 SGHRS, CDR2 YFSETQ. The CDR3 covers 14 residues. J was trimmed by 5 bases and V by 4 bases; bases with no gene match: 9. The CDR3 DNA follows: TGCGCCAGCAGCCCACGACAGGGAGTCCACGAGCAGTACTTC. Protein: CASSPRQGVHEQYF.

The chain employs TRBV21-1 and TRBJ2-7; TRBD1 reflects the table's D call only, with no check against the DNA. TRBV21-1 is termed a pseudogene. The CDR3 is made up of 11 amino acids. The CDR3 region is CARSDCYEQYF. CDR3 in DNA: TGTGCCAGGTCAGATTGCTACGAGCAGTACTTC.

This chain joins TRBV7-2 and TRBJ2-1, with 8 positions matching TRBD2. This CDR3 comprises 15 residues. After removal of 6 bases from V and 4 bases from J, the junction contained 8 bases not matched to a gene. The germline CDR1 and CDR2 sequences are SGHTA and FQGNSA. The CDR3 sequence is CASSPGGARYNEQFF. The CDR3 DNA is TGTGCCAGCAGTCCCGGGGGGGCCAGATACAATGAGCAGTTCTTC.

This chain joins TRBV21-1 and TRBJ1-6; the table calls TRBD1, which could not be checked here. TRBV21-1 is recorded as a pseudogene. The CDR3 length is 17 residues. CDR3 nucleotides: TGTGCCATCCTAGTAGGGGGACCGATAACTACTAATTCACCCCTCCACTTT. Amino acids: CAILVGGPITTNSPLHF.

The V gene is TRBV19, the J gene TRBJ2-1, with D tentatively TRBD2 (5 bases). The CDR3 consists of 12 residues. Germline assignment: CDR1 LNHDA and CDR2 SQIVND (reference sequence). Trimming cost V 3 bases and J 10 bases, with 10 bases left between them. The CDR3 here is CASSIGRREQFF. The CDR3 bases are TGTGCCAGTAGTATCGGGCGGAGGGAGCAGTTCTTC.

This clone was seen just once. This chain joins TRBV27 and TRBJ1-5; tentatively, D is TRBD1 (5 bases). Trimming left V 1 base short and J 1 base short, with 11 bases between. The CDR3 sequence is 16 residues long. CDR1 and CDR2 (germline): MNHEY, SMNVEV (reference sequence). CDR3 loop: CASSLLGQVSNQPQHF. The CDR3 DNA follows: TGTGCCAGCAGTTTATTGGGGCAGGTAAGCAATCAGCCCCAGCATTTT.

This chain joins TRBV30 and TRBJ1-2, with 9 bases aligning to TRBD1. Germline-derived CDR1 and CDR2 are GTSNPN and SVGIG (reference sequence). This CDR3 comprises 15 residues. With V trimmed by 6 bases and J by 3 bases, 11 bases remained unmatched. The CDR3 reads CACRQNRGPHYGYTF. The CDR3 bases are TGTGCCTGTCGGCAAAACAGGGGGCCTCACTATGGCTACACCTTC.